This T cell receptor beta chain emerged from a study of T-cell memory formation after mild COVID-19. Study summary: For the most part, TCR clusters were specific to one donor.

TCRdb reprocessed the 5' RACE reads via MiXCR and lists one record per CDR3 protein. The data hold about 340,000 distinct CDR3 sequences, with about 15% observed a single time. This clonotype turned up a few times. One end of the junction is discordant with germline, which a read error may explain. Germline V gives CDR1 MNHEY, CDR2 SMNVEV (reference sequence). This CDR3 has 14 residues. The sequenced sample was PBMCs or a T cell subset sorted from them (not recorded which). The source of this sequence is a man between 18 and 29 years old who had mild COVID-19 (a few samples of this study predate the infection). Cell type and time point are not known. V usage is TRBV27 and J usage is TRBJ1-1; weak D call: TRBD1 (5 bases). Here the CDR3 reads CASSLGRANNEAFF. The CDR3 DNA is TGTGCCAGCAGTTTAGGCAGGGCAAACAATGAAGCTTTCTTT.